A selection of T cell receptor beta chains follows, all from one sample in a study of blood T cell repertoires in COVID-19. Profiled with immunoSEQ multiplex PCR; TCRdb holds only in-frame clones, not every one. The sample carries about 280,000 clones, about 85% recorded once. The material sequenced was peripheral blood. These TCRs come from a human donor in a cohort sampled during active COVID-19. The CDR3 runs from the conserved cysteine through the conserved F or W. A D gene is named only where the DNA matches it firmly. Size tells how often a clone was seen (once, few, many) or the class of an expanded clone, and some rows leave it out.

cdr3_nt: TGTGCCAGCAGCCCTCTAGCGGAAGGAGCTTATGAGCAGTTCTTC
cdr3_aa: CASSPLAEGAYEQFF
v_call: TRBV6-2/TRBV6-3
j_call: TRBJ2-1
clone_size: .
d_call: TRBD2

cdr3_nt: TGTGCCAGCAGTTTATATTCGTCGGATCAGCCCCAGCATTTT
cdr3_aa: CASSLYSSDQPQHF
v_call: TRBV28
j_call: TRBJ1-5
clone_size: .
d_call: .

cdr3_nt: TGTGCCATCAGTGAGTCCGTCAGCCCGGAGAGGAAGGAGCAGTTCTTC
cdr3_aa: CAISESVSPERKEQFF
v_call: TRBV10-3
j_call: TRBJ2-1
clone_size: once
d_call: .

cdr3_nt: TGTGCCAGTAGTATAGAGGTCGCGGGCTTCTCTGGGGCCAACGTCCTGACTTTC
cdr3_aa: CASSIEVAGFSGANVLTF
v_call: TRBV19
j_call: TRBJ2-6
clone_size: .
d_call: .

cdr3_nt: TGTGCCAGCAGTTCCGGGACAGGGGTCTCACCCCTCCACTTT
cdr3_aa: CASSSGTGVSPLHF
v_call: TRBV6-5
j_call: TRBJ1-6
clone_size: .
d_call: TRBD1

cdr3_nt: TGCGCCAGCAGTTTGACAGGGAAGAACACTGAAGCTTTCTTT
cdr3_aa: CASSLTGKNTEAFF
v_call: TRBV5-1
j_call: TRBJ1-1
clone_size: .
d_call: TRBD1

cdr3_nt: TGTGCCAGCAGCCTCCAGTCCGGGAACAATGAGCAGTTCTTC
cdr3_aa: CASSLQSGNNEQFF
v_call: TRBV3-1/TRBV3-2
j_call: TRBJ2-1
clone_size: .
d_call: .

cdr3_nt: TGTGCCAGCAGCCAAGTCCCGGGGAAGAGCTACACCTTC
cdr3_aa: CASSQVPGKSYTF
v_call: TRBV3-1/TRBV3-2
j_call: TRBJ1-2
clone_size: .
d_call: .

cdr3_nt: TGTGCCAGCAGCTCGCGGACTAGCGGGAGCGGGGAGCTGTTTTTT
cdr3_aa: CASSSRTSGSGELFF
v_call: TRBV11-2
j_call: TRBJ2-2
clone_size: .
d_call: TRBD2

cdr3_nt: TGCGCCAGCAGCTCCGCAGGGAATTTCTACAATGAGCAGTTCTTC
cdr3_aa: CASSSAGNFYNEQFF
v_call: TRBV5-1
j_call: TRBJ2-1
clone_size: .
d_call: .

cdr3_nt: TGCGCCAGCAGCTTGGCCTTGGCTAGCGGGAGTGATGAGCAGTTCTTC
cdr3_aa: CASSLALASGSDEQFF
v_call: TRBV5-1
j_call: TRBJ2-1
clone_size: .
d_call: TRBD2

cdr3_nt: TGCGCCAGCAGCGTACCGACAGGGGCTAATGAAAAACTGTTTTTT
cdr3_aa: CASSVPTGANEKLFF
v_call: TRBV5-1
j_call: TRBJ1-4
clone_size: .
d_call: TRBD1

cdr3_nt: TGTGCCAGCAGTGAATGGCCCGTGCAGTTCTTC
cdr3_aa: CASSEWPVQFF
v_call: TRBV6-1
j_call: TRBJ2-1
clone_size: .
d_call: .

cdr3_nt: TGCGCCAGCAGCCAAGTTTCTACCTCCTACGAGCAGTACTTC
cdr3_aa: CASSQVSTSYEQYF
v_call: TRBV5-1
j_call: TRBJ2-7
clone_size: .
d_call: .

cdr3_nt: TGCGCCAGCAGCCTGGGGACTAGCCCAACCGGGGAGCTGTTTTTT
cdr3_aa: CASSLGTSPTGELFF
v_call: TRBV5-1
j_call: TRBJ2-2
clone_size: .
d_call: TRBD2

cdr3_nt: TGTGCCAGCAGCCGACCGGGACAGGGATCTGAAAAACTGTTTTTT
cdr3_aa: CASSRPGQGSEKLFF
v_call: TRBV27
j_call: TRBJ1-4
clone_size: .
d_call: TRBD1

cdr3_nt: TGTGCCAGCAGCTCTATCGGGGAGGCATACTTC
cdr3_aa: CASSSIGEAYF
v_call: TRBV11-2
j_call: TRBJ2-5
clone_size: .
d_call: .

cdr3_nt: TGTGCCAGCAGTTCAAGGACAGGGCCTCATTCACCCCTCCACTTT
cdr3_aa: CASSSRTGPHSPLHF
v_call: TRBV5-6
j_call: TRBJ1-6
clone_size: .
d_call: TRBD1

cdr3_nt: TGTGCCAGCTCACCACGGGACAGGGGAATCTCCACCTTC
cdr3_aa: CASSPRDRGISTF
v_call: TRBV18
j_call: TRBJ1-2
clone_size: once
d_call: TRBD1

cdr3_nt: TGCAGCGTTGGAGACTACGCCGAGACCCAGTACTTC
cdr3_aa: CSVGDYAETQYF
v_call: TRBV29-1
j_call: TRBJ2-5
clone_size: .
d_call: .

cdr3_nt: TGTGCCAGCAGCGCACAGGGTTCAGAGACCCAGTACTTC
cdr3_aa: CASSAQGSETQYF
v_call: TRBV9
j_call: TRBJ2-5
clone_size: .
d_call: .

cdr3_nt: TGTGCCAGCAGAACAGGCTGGAATGAAAAACTGTTTTTT
cdr3_aa: CASRTGWNEKLFF
v_call: TRBV28
j_call: TRBJ1-4
clone_size: .
d_call: .

cdr3_nt: TGTGCCAGCAGCGTAGCCTCCGGGACTAGCGGGAGGCGACCGGGGAGTGGGGCCAACGTCCTGACTTTC
cdr3_aa: CASSVASGTSGRRPGSGANVLTF
v_call: TRBV9
j_call: TRBJ2-6
clone_size: .
d_call: TRBD2

cdr3_nt: TGTGCCAGCAGCCGCGACCCGGGACAGGGATCTCGAGAGCAGTACTTC
cdr3_aa: CASSRDPGQGSREQYF
v_call: TRBV5-4
j_call: TRBJ2-7
clone_size: .
d_call: TRBD1

cdr3_nt: TGTGCCAGCAGCCTGTCGGCCCTAGCGGGAGCTTTAGCCGGGGAGCTGTTTTTT
cdr3_aa: CASSLSALAGALAGELFF
v_call: TRBV3-1/TRBV3-2
j_call: TRBJ2-2
clone_size: .
d_call: TRBD2

cdr3_nt: TGTGCCAGCAGCGTAGATTGGCGGTCTAGCACAGATACGCAGTATTTT
cdr3_aa: CASSVDWRSSTDTQYF
v_call: TRBV9
j_call: TRBJ2-3
clone_size: .
d_call: .

cdr3_nt: TGCGCCAGCGGAACCAGGCAGTCCTCCTCTGGGGCCAACGTCCTGACTTTC
cdr3_aa: CASGTRQSSSGANVLTF
v_call: TRBV5-1
j_call: TRBJ2-6
clone_size: .
d_call: .

cdr3_nt: TGTGCCAGCAGCTCCCTAGGGAGCTCCTACGAGCAGTACTTC
cdr3_aa: CASSSLGSSYEQYF
v_call: TRBV5-4
j_call: TRBJ2-7
clone_size: .
d_call: .

cdr3_nt: TGCAGCGTTGAGGGGCAGGGCTATGGCTACACCTTC
cdr3_aa: CSVEGQGYGYTF
v_call: TRBV29-1
j_call: TRBJ1-2
clone_size: .
d_call: .

cdr3_nt: TGTGCCAGCAGTGAAAACGGCAGGGACTACGAGCAGTACTTC
cdr3_aa: CASSENGRDYEQYF
v_call: TRBV2
j_call: TRBJ2-7
clone_size: once
d_call: .

cdr3_nt: TGTGCCAGCAGCTTTCAGCTAGCGAGAGGCACAGATACGCAGTATTTT
cdr3_aa: CASSFQLARGTDTQYF
v_call: TRBV11-2
j_call: TRBJ2-3
clone_size: many
d_call: .

cdr3_nt: TGTGCCAGCAGCCAAGAGAGGTTGGAGGGGAAACTGTTTTTT
cdr3_aa: CASSQERLEGKLFF
v_call: TRBV4-2
j_call: TRBJ1-4
clone_size: .
d_call: .

cdr3_nt: TGTGCCAGCAGCTTGAGCGGGGGATACGAGCAGTACTTC
cdr3_aa: CASSLSGGYEQYF
v_call: TRBV11-3
j_call: TRBJ2-7
clone_size: .
d_call: TRBD2

cdr3_nt: TGTGCCAGCAGCTTGGTGGCGGAAAACATTCAGTACTTC
cdr3_aa: CASSLVAENIQYF
v_call: TRBV5-4
j_call: TRBJ2-4
clone_size: few
d_call: .

cdr3_nt: TGTGCCAGCAGCCCCTCCACAGGGGGGCATGGCTACACCTTC
cdr3_aa: CASSPSTGGHGYTF
v_call: TRBV28
j_call: TRBJ1-2
clone_size: .
d_call: TRBD1

cdr3_nt: TGTGCCAGTAGTATCGCCGGGGGTGTTTCTAGCTCCTACAATGAGCAGTTCTTC
cdr3_aa: CASSIAGGVSSSYNEQFF
v_call: TRBV19
j_call: TRBJ2-1
clone_size: .
d_call: .

cdr3_nt: TGTGCCAGTAGTATAGGCGGAGGAGAGGATTACACCGGGGAGCTGTTTTTT
cdr3_aa: CASSIGGGEDYTGELFF
v_call: TRBV19
j_call: TRBJ2-2
clone_size: .
d_call: .

cdr3_nt: TGTGCCAGCAGCCCCGGGACTACCGGGAGCATTCAGTACTTC
cdr3_aa: CASSPGTTGSIQYF
v_call: TRBV7-3
j_call: TRBJ2-4
clone_size: once
d_call: TRBD2

cdr3_nt: TGTGCCAGCAGCACCGGGACTTACACCTACGAGCAGTACTTC
cdr3_aa: CASSTGTYTYEQYF
v_call: TRBV2
j_call: TRBJ2-7
clone_size: .
d_call: .

cdr3_nt: TGTGCCAGCAGTTATGCAACAGGGACTAATGAAAAACTGTTTTTT
cdr3_aa: CASSYATGTNEKLFF
v_call: TRBV6-5
j_call: TRBJ1-4
clone_size: once
d_call: .

cdr3_nt: TGTGCCAGCAGCCCGACCCTAGCTCGCCCTGGCTACACCTTC
cdr3_aa: CASSPTLARPGYTF
v_call: TRBV6-5
j_call: TRBJ1-2
clone_size: .
d_call: .

cdr3_nt: TGTGCCAGCAGCCAGGCTTCAGATACGCAGTATTTT
cdr3_aa: CASSQASDTQYF
v_call: TRBV4-2
j_call: TRBJ2-3
clone_size: .
d_call: .

cdr3_nt: TGTGCCAGCGTCCGGACAGGTTCGGATCAGCCCCAGCATTTT
cdr3_aa: CASVRTGSDQPQHF
v_call: TRBV7-9
j_call: TRBJ1-5
clone_size: .
d_call: TRBD1

cdr3_nt: TGTGCCAGCAGTTACTACAGGGGAACTGAAGCTTTCTTT
cdr3_aa: CASSYYRGTEAFF
v_call: TRBV6-6
j_call: TRBJ1-1
clone_size: .
d_call: TRBD1

cdr3_nt: TGTGCCAGCAGCTTAAGAGGGGGACTAGACTACGAGCAGTACTTC
cdr3_aa: CASSLRGGLDYEQYF
v_call: TRBV7-2
j_call: TRBJ2-7
clone_size: .
d_call: TRBD2